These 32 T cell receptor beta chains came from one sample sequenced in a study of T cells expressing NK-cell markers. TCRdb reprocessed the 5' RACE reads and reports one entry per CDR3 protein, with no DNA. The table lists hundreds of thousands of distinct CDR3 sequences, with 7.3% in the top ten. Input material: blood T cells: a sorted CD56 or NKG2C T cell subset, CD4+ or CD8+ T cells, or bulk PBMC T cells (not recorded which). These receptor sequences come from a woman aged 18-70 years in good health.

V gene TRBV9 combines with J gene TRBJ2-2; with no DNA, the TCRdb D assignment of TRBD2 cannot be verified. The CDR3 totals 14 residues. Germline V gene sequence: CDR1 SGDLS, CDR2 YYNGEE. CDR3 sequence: CASSVTAGSGELFF.

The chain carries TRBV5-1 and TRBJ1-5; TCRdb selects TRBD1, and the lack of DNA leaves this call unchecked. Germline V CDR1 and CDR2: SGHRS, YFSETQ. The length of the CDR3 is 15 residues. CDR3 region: CASSPGTGLNQPQHF.

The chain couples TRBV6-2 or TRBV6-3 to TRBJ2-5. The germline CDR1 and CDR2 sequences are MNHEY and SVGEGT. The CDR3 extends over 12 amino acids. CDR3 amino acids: CASSYSLETQYF.

CDR3 amino acids: CASSLVGTAPQETQYF. The chain has TRBV7-2 and TRBJ2-5; without DNA, the TCRdb call of TRBD1 cannot be checked. The CDR3 is made up of 16 amino acids. Per germline, CDR1 SGHTA and CDR2 FQGNSA.

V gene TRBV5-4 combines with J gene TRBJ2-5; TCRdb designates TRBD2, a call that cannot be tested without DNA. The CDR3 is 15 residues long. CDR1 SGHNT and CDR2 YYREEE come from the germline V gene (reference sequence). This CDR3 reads CASSVKGLAYGTQYF.

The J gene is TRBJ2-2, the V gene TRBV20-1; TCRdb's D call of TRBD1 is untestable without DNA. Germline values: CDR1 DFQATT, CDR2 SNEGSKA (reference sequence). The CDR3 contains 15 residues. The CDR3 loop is CSASTGPQPTGELFF.

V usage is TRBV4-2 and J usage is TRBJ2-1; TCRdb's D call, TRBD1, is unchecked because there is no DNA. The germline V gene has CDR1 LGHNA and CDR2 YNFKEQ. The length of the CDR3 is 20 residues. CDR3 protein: CASSTLMDRVPLRSYNEQFF.

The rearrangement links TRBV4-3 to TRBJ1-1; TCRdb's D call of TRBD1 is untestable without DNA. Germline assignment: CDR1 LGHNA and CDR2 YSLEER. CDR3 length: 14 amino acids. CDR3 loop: CASSQAGQGLEAFF.

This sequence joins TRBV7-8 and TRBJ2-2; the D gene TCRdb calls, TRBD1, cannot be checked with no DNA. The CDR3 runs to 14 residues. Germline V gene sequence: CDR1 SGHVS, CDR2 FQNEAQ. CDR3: CAGKGRTNTGELFF.

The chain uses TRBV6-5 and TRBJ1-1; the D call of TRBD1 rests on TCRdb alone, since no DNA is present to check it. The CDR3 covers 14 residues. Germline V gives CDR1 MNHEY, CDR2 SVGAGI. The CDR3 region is CASSYLRGGTEAFF.

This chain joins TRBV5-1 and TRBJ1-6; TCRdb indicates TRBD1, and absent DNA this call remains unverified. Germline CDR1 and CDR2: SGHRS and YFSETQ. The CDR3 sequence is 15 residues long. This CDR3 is CASSPPTGGDSPLHF. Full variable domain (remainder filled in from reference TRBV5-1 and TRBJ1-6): KAGVTQTPRYLIKTRGQQVTLSCSPISGHRSVSWYQQTPGQGLQFLFEYFSETQRNKGNFPGRFSGRQFSNSRSEMNVSTLELGDSALYLCASSPPTGGDSPLHFGNGTRLTVT.

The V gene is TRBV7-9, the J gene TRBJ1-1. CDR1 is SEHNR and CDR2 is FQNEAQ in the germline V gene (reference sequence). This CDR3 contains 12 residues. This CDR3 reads CASVRVLTEAFF.

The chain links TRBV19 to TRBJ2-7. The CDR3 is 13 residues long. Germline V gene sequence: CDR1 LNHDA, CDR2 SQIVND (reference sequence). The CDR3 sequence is CASSLQVGNEQYF.

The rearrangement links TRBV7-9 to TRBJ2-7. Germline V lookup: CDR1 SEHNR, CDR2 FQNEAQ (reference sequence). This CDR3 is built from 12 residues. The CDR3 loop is CASSLSYGEQYF.

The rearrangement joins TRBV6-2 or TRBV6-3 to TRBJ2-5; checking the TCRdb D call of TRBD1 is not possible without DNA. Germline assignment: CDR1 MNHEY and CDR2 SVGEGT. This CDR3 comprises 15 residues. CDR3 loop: CASSYSWGFGMTQYF.

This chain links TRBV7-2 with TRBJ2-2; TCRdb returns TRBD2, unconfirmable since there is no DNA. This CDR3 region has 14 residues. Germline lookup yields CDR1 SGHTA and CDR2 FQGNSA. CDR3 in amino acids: CASSSLATFGELFF.

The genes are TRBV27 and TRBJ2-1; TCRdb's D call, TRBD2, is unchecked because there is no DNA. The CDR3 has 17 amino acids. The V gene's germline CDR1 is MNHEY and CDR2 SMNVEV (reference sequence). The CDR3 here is CASSLTPQRGGHNEQFF.

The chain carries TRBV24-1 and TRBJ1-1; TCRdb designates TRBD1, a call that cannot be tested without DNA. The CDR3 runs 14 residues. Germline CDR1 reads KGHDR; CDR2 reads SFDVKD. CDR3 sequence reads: CATSSPPENTEAFF.

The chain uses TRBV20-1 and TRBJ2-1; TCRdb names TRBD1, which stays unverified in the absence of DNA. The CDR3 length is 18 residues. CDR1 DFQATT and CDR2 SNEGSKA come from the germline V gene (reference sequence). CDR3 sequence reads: CSALGDREPIGVHNEQFF.

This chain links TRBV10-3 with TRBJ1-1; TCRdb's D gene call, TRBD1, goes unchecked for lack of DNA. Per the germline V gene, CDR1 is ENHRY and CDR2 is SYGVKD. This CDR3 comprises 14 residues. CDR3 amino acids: CAISESGGRTEAFF.

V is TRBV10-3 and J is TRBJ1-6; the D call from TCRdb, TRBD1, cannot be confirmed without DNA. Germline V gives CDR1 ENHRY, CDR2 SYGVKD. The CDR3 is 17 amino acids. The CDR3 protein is CATQRGTGSSYNSPLHF.

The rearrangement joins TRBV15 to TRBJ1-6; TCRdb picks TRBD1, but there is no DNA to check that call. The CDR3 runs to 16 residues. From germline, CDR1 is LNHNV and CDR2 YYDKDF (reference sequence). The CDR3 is CATSRDKTDILSPLHF.

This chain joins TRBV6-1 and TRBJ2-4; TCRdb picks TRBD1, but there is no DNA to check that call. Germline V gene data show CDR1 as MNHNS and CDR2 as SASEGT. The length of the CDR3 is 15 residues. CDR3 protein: CASSENRVTKNIQYF.

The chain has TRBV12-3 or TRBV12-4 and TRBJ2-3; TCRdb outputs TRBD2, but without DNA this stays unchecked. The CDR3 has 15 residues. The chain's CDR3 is CASSETSGITDMQYF.

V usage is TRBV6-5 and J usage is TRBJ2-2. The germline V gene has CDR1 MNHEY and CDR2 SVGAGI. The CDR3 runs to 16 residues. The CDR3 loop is CASSYLGVGNTGELFF.

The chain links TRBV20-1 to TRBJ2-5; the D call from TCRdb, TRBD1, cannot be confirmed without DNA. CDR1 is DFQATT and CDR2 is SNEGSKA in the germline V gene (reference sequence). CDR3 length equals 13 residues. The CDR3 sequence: CSASGRNQETQYF.

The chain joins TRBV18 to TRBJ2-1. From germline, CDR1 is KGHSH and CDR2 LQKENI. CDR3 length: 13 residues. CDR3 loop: CASSTSSYNEQFF.

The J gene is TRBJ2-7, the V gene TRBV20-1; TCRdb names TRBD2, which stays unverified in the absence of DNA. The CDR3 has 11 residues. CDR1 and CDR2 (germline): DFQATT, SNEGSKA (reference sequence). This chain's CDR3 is CSFGRMGEQYF.

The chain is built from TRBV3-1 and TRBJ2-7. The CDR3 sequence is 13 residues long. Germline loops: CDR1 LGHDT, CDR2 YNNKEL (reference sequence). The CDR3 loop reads CASSPSWQYEQYF.

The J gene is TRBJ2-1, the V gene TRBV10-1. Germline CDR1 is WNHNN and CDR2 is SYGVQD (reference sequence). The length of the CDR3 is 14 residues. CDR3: CASDLAPRDNEQFF.

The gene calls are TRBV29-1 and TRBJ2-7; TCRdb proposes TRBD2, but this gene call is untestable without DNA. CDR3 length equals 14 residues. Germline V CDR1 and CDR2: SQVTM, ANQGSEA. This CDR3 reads CSALLAGASYEQYF.

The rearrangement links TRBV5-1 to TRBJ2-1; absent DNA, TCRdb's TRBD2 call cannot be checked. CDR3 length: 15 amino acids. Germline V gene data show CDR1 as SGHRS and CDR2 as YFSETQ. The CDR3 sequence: CASSPGGASLYEQFF.